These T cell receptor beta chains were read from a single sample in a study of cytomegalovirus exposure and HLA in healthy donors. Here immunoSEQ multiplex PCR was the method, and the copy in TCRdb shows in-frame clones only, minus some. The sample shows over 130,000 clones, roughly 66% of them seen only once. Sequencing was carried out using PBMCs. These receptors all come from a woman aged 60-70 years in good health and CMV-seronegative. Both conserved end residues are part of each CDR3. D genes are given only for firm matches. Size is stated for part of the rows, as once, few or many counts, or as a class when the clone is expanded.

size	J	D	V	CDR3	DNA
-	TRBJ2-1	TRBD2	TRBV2	CASTAASPGGEQFF	TGTGCCAGCACAGCGGCATCCCCGGGGGGGGAGCAGTTCTTC
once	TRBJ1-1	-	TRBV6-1	CASGTQGRGSEAFF	TGTGCCAGCGGAACTCAGGGGAGGGGATCTGAAGCTTTCTTT
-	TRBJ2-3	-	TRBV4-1	CASSLWTGTSTDTQYF	TGCGCCAGCAGCTTATGGACTGGGACTAGCACAGATACGCAGTATTTT
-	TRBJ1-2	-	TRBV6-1	CASRAGGANYGYTF	TGTGCCAGCAGGGCGGGGGGAGCTAACTATGGCTACACCTTC
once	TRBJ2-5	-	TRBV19	CASSMAPGETQYF	TGTGCCAGTAGTATGGCCCCGGGTGAGACCCAGTACTTC
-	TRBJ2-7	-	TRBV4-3	CASSQEVASYEQYF	TGCGCCAGCAGCCAAGAAGTCGCGTCCTACGAGCAGTACTTC
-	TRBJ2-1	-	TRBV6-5	CASTFGAQNEQFF	TGTGCCAGCACGTTTGGGGCCCAGAATGAGCAGTTCTTC
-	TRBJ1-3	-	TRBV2	CASSEQAIGNTIYF	TGTGCCAGCAGTGAACAGGCCATTGGAAACACCATATATTTT
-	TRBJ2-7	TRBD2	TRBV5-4	CASSLGGTSGNYEQYF	TGTGCCAGCAGTCTGGGGGGGACTAGCGGTAACTACGAGCAGTACTTC
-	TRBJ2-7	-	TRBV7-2	CASSLGQRYEQYF	TGTGCCAGCAGCTTAGGACAGAGGTACGAGCAGTACTTC
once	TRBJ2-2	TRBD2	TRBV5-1	CASSPQPAGGNTGELFF	TGCGCCAGCAGCCCACAGCCGGCGGGAGGGAACACCGGGGAGCTGTTTTTT
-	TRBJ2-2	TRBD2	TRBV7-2	CASSLAGTSGGRTGELFF	TGTGCCAGCAGCTTAGCCGGGACTAGCGGGGGGAGGACCGGGGAGCTGTTTTTT
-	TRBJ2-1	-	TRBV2	CASSGLADNEQFF	TGTGCCAGCAGTGGCCTCGCAGACAATGAGCAGTTCTTC
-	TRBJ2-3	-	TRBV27	CASSFRRALADTQYF	TGTGCCAGCAGCTTCAGGCGGGCCCTCGCAGATACGCAGTATTTT
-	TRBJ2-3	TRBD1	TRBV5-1	CASSPPGQHTDTQYF	TGCGCCAGCAGCCCTCCGGGACAGCACACAGATACGCAGTATTTT
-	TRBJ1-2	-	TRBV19	CASSAVGGPYGYTF	TGTGCCAGTAGTGCCGTTGGGGGCCCGTATGGCTACACCTTC
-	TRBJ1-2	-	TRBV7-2	CASSLVAGGYTF	TGTGCCAGCAGCTTAGTCGCAGGGGGCTACACCTTC
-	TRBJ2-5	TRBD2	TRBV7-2	CASSPPRLAGVETQYF	TGTGCCAGCAGCCCGCCTCGACTAGCGGGGGTGGAGACCCAGTACTTC
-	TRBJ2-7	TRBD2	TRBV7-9	CASSLYSGGSYEQYF	TGTGCCAGCAGCTTATACAGCGGGGGGTCTTACGAGCAGTACTTC
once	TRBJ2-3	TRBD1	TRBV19	CASSLTGLDTDTQYF	TGTGCCAGTAGTTTGACAGGGTTAGACACAGATACGCAGTATTTT